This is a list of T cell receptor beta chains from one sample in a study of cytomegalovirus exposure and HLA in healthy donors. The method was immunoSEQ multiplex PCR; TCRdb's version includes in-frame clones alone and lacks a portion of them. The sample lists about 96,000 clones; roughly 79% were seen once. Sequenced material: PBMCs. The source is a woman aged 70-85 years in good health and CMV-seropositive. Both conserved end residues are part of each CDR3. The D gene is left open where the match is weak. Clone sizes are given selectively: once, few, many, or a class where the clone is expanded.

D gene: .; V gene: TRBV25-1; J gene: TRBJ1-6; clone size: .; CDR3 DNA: TGTGCCAGCAGTTGGGACACTTATAATTCACCCCTCCACTTT; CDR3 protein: CASSWDTYNSPLHF
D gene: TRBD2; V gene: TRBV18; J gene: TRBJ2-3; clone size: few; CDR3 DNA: TGTGCCAGCTCTCGGGACTACACAGATACGCAGTATTTT; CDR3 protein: CASSRDYTDTQYF
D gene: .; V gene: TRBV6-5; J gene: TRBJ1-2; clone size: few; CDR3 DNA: TGTGCCAGCAGCCCACGGGCAGGGAGGGATGGCTACACCTTC; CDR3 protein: CASSPRAGRDGYTF
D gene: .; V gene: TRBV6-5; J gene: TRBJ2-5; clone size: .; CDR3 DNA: TGTGCCAGCAGTTACGGCAGCGTCTCGACCCAGTACTTC; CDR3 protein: CASSYGSVSTQYF
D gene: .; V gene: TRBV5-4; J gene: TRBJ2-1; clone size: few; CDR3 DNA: TGTGCCAGCAGCTTCTGGGCAGTTAGGGGTGAGCAGTTCTTC; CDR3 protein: CASSFWAVRGEQFF
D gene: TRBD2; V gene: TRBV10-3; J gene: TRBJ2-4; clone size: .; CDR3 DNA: TGTGCCATCAGCTTAGGACTAGCGGACTTAAACATTCAGTACTTC; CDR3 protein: CAISLGLADLNIQYF
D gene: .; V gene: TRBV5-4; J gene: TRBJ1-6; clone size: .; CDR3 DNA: TGTGCCAGCAGCTCGCCGGGGGGGGGTCCGGATTCACCCCTCCACTTT; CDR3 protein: CASSSPGGGPDSPLHF
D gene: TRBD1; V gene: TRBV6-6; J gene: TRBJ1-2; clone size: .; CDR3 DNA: TGTGCCAGCAGGGTGACAGGGGCCGGATACACCTTC; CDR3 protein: CASRVTGAGYTF
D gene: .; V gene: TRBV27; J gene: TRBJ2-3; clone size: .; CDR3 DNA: TGTGCCAGCAGTACACTCCAGGTACAGGCCACAGATACGCAGTATTTT; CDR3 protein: CASSTLQVQATDTQYF
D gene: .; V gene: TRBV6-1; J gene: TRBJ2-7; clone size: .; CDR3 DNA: TGTGCCAGCAGACCCATAGGGAGAGCATACGAGCAGTACTTC; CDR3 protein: CASRPIGRAYEQYF
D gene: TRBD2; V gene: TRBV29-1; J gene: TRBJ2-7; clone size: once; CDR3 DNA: TGCAGCGCATCAGCGGGAGTATACGAGCAGTACTTC; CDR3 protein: CSASAGVYEQYF
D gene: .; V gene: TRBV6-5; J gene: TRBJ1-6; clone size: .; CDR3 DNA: TGTGCCAGCAGTTTACAGGGCTATAATTCACCCCTCCACTTT; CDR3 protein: CASSLQGYNSPLHF
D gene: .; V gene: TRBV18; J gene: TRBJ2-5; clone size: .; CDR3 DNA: TGTGCCAGCTCCCGGACAGTTATTGAGACCCAGTACTTC; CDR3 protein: CASSRTVIETQYF
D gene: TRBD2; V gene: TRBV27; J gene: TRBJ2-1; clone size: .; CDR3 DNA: TGTGCCAGCAGATATACTAGCGGGAGCGCGAATGAGCAGTTCTTC; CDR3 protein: CASRYTSGSANEQFF
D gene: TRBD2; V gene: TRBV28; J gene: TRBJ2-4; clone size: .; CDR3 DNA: TGTGCCAGCACTCCGGGAGGGGTATCCTTAGCCAAAAACATTCAGTACTTC; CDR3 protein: CASTPGGVSLAKNIQYF
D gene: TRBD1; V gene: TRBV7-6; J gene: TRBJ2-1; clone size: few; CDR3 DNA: TGTGCCAGCAGCTTGAGACAGGGTGGAAGTGAGCAGTTCTTC; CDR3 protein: CASSLRQGGSEQFF